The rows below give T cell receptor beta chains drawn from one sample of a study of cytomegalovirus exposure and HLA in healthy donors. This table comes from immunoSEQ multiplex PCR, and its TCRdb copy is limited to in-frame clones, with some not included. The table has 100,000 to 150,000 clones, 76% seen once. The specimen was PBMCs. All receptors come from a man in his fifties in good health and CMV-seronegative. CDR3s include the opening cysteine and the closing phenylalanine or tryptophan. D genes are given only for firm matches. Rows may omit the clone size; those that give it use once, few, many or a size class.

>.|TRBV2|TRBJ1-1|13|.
CASSDGRITEAFF
TGTGCCAGCAGTGATGGGAGAATCACTGAAGCTTTCTTT
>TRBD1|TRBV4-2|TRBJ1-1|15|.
CASSQKDRTNTEAFF
TGTGCCAGCAGCCAAAAGGACAGGACGAACACTGAAGCTTTCTTT
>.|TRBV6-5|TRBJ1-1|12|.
CASNARGTEAFF
TGTGCCAGCAATGCCCGGGGCACTGAAGCTTTCTTT
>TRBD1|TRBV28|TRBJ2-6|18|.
CASSTRQGRVLGANVLTF
TGTGCCAGCAGTACCCGACAGGGAAGGGTACTGGGGGCCAACGTCCTGACTTTC
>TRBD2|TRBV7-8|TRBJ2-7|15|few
CASSYGTSGVQEQYF
TGTGCCAGCAGCTACGGGACTAGCGGGGTTCAAGAGCAGTACTTC
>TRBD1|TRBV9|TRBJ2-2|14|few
CASSVMDRTGELFF
TGTGCCAGCAGCGTGATGGACAGGACCGGGGAGCTGTTTTTT
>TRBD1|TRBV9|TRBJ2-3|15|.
CAGSVSGAGGNTQYF
TGTGCCGGCAGCGTATCTGGTGCAGGGGGAAATACGCAGTATTTT
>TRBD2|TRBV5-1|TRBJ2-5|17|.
CASSEGTSGGGQETQYF
TGCGCCAGCAGCGAGGGGACTAGCGGGGGCGGACAAGAGACCCAGTACTTC
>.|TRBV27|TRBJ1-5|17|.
CASSPLDSRVVNQPQHF
TGTGCCAGCAGTCCCTTAGACTCCAGGGTTGTCAATCAGCCCCAGCATTTT
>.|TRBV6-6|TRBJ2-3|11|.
CASSHTDTQYF
TGTGCCAGCAGTCACACAGATACGCAGTATTTT
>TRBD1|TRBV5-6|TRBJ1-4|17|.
CASSLRGQGRTNEKLFF
TGTGCCAGCAGCTTGAGGGGACAGGGTCGCACTAATGAAAAACTGTTTTTT
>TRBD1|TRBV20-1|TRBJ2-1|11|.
CSAGDRGEQFF
TGCAGTGCTGGCGACAGGGGAGAGCAGTTCTTC
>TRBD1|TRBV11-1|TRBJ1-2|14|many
CASSGTGLNYGYTF
TGTGCCAGCAGCGGGACAGGGCTTAACTATGGCTACACCTTC
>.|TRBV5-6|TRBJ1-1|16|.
CASSWNQGIWDTEAFF
TGTGCCAGCAGCTGGAACCAGGGTATCTGGGACACTGAAGCTTTCTTT
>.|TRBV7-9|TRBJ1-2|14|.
CSSSPPSSSYGYTF
TGTTCCAGCAGCCCACCCTCCTCTAGCTATGGCTACACCTTC
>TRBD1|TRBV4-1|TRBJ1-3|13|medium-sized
CASSRRPDREIYF
TGCGCCAGCAGCCGAAGACCTGACAGGGAAATATATTTT
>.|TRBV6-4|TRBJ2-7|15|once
CASSDSAGDHYEQYF
TGTGCCAGCAGTGACTCGGCAGGCGATCACTACGAGCAGTACTTC
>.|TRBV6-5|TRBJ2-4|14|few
CASSRNRAQNIQYF
TGTGCCAGCAGTAGGAACAGGGCGCAAAACATTCAGTACTTC
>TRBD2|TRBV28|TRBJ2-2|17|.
CASSYLGAGGRAGELFF
TGTGCCAGCAGTTATCTCGGAGCGGGGGGGAGGGCCGGGGAGCTGTTTTTT
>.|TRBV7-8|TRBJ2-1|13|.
CASNPRLGNEQFF
TGTGCCAGCAACCCCAGACTCGGCAATGAGCAGTTCTTC
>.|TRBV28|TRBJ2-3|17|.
CASSPGLGGVRADTQYF
TGTGCCAGCAGTCCCGGCCTAGGGGGGGTACGGGCAGATACGCAGTATTTT
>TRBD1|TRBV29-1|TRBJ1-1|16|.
CSVATDRGLLDTEAFF
TGCAGCGTCGCGACCGACAGGGGGCTTCTAGACACTGAAGCTTTCTTT
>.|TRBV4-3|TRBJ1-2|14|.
CASSQNIGGYGYTF
TGCGCCAGCAGCCAAAACATAGGGGGCTATGGCTACACCTTC
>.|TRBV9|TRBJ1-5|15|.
CASSASGGFNQPQHF
TGTGCCAGCAGCGCGTCCGGGGGTTTCAATCAGCCCCAGCATTTT
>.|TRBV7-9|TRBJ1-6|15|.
CASAPGGTEYSPLHF
TGTGCCAGCGCGCCTGGGGGGACGGAATATTCACCCCTCCACTTT
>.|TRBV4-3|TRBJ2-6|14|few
CASSLSSGANVLTF
TGCGCCAGCAGCCTCTCCTCTGGGGCCAACGTCCTGACTTTC
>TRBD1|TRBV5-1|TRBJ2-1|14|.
CASSWTGGRNEQFF
TGCGCCAGCAGTTGGACAGGGGGTCGGAATGAGCAGTTCTTC
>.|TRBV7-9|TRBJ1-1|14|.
CASSLFGVEGEAFF
TGTGCCAGCAGCTTATTCGGCGTGGAGGGAGAAGCTTTCTTT
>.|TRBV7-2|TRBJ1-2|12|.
CASSADSGFYTF
TGTGCCAGCAGCGCGGACAGCGGCTTCTACACCTTC
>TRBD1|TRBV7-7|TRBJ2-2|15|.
CASSPLPGGPGELFF
TGTGCCAGCAGCCCCCTCCCAGGGGGCCCCGGGGAGCTGTTTTTT
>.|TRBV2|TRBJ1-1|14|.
CASKDGQGFTEAFF
TGTGCCAGCAAGGATGGGCAGGGGTTTACTGAAGCTTTCTTT
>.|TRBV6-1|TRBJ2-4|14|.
CASSEFPSKNIQYF
TGTGCCAGCAGTGAATTCCCTTCCAAAAACATTCAGTACTTC
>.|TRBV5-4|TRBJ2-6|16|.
CASSLPYSSGANVLTF
TGTGCCAGCAGCTTGCCCTACAGCTCTGGGGCCAACGTCCTGACTTTC
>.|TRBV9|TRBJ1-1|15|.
CASSVDGEWGGEAFF
TGTGCCAGCAGCGTAGATGGGGAGTGGGGGGGTGAAGCTTTCTTT
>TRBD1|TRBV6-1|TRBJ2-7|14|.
CASSPDRFQNEQYF
TGTGCCAGCAGTCCGGACAGGTTTCAGAACGAGCAGTACTTC
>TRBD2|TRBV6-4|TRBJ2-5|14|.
CASSLAGNQETQYF
TGTGCCAGCAGTTTAGCGGGGAACCAAGAGACCCAGTACTTC
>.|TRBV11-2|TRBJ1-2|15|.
CASSPMAAINYGYTF
TGTGCCAGCAGCCCCATGGCAGCGATAAACTATGGCTACACCTTC
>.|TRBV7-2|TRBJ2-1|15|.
CASSLVFQVYNEQFF
TGTGCCAGCAGCTTAGTTTTTCAGGTCTACAATGAGCAGTTCTTC
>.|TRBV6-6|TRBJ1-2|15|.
CASSYGGGANYGYTF
TGTGCCAGCAGTTACGGGGGGGGAGCTAACTATGGCTACACCTTC
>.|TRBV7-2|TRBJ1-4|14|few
CASRWAGPNEKLFF
TGTGCCAGCAGGTGGGCAGGGCCTAATGAAAAACTGTTTTTT
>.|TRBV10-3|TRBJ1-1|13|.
CAIKATGDTEAFF
TGTGCCATCAAAGCGACAGGAGACACTGAAGCTTTCTTT
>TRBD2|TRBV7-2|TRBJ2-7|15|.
CASSLYLAGAGEQYF
TGTGCCAGCAGCTTATACCTAGCGGGGGCGGGGGAGCAGTACTTC
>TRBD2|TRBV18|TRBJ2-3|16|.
CASSVDSRGSTDTQYF
TGTGCCAGCTCAGTGGATTCGCGGGGGTCCACAGATACGCAGTATTTT
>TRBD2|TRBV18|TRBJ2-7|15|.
CASSRSGGKRAEQYF
TGTGCCAGCTCCCGTAGCGGGGGTAAAAGGGCCGAGCAGTACTTC
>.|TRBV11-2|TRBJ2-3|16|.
CASSLVRVGETDTQYF
TGTGCCAGCAGCTTAGTGAGAGTTGGTGAGACAGATACGCAGTATTTT
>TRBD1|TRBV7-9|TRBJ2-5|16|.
CSSSLTGGMEGETQYF
TGTTCCAGCAGCTTAACAGGGGGGATGGAGGGAGAGACCCAGTACTTC
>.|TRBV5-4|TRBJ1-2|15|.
CASSLKGRDPGGYTF
TGTGCCAGCAGCCTCAAGGGGAGGGACCCCGGTGGCTACACCTTC
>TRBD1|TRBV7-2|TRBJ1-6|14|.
CASSSGTGNSPLHF
TGTGCCAGCAGCTCCGGGACAGGCAATTCACCCCTCCACTTT
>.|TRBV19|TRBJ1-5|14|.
CASTVTGRDQPQHF
TGTGCCAGTACGGTAACAGGGAGGGATCAGCCCCAGCATTTT
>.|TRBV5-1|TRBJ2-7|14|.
CASRPRTSSYEQYF
TGCGCCAGCAGACCCAGGACTTCGTCCTACGAGCAGTACTTC
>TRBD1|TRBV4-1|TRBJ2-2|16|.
CASSQTGTGNTGELFF
TGCGCCAGCAGCCAGACCGGGACAGGGAACACCGGGGAGCTGTTTTTT
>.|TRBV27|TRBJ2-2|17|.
CASSLYSGALNTGELFF
TGTGCCAGCAGTTTATACTCGGGTGCCTTAAACACCGGGGAGCTGTTTTTT
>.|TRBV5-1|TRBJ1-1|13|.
CASSLERNTEAFF
TGCGCCAGCAGCCTGGAGAGAAACACTGAAGCTTTCTTT
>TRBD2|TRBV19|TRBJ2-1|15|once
CASSIGSSGGAEQFF
TGTGCCAGTAGTATTGGTTCTAGCGGGGGCGCTGAGCAGTTCTTC
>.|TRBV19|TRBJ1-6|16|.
CASSLDSSSYNSPLHF
TGTGCCAGTAGTCTGGACAGCAGCTCCTATAATTCACCCCTCCACTTT
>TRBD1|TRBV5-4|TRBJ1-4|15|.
CASTLKQGVDEKLFF
TGTGCCAGCACCTTAAAACAGGGGGTAGATGAAAAACTGTTTTTT
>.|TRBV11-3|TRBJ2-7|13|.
CASSSLSGGEQYF
TGTGCCAGCAGCTCCTTGAGCGGAGGGGAGCAGTACTTC
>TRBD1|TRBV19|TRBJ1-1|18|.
CASSIRRGQGRMNTEAFF
TGTGCCAGTAGTATAAGGAGGGGACAGGGCCGCATGAACACTGAAGCTTTCTTT